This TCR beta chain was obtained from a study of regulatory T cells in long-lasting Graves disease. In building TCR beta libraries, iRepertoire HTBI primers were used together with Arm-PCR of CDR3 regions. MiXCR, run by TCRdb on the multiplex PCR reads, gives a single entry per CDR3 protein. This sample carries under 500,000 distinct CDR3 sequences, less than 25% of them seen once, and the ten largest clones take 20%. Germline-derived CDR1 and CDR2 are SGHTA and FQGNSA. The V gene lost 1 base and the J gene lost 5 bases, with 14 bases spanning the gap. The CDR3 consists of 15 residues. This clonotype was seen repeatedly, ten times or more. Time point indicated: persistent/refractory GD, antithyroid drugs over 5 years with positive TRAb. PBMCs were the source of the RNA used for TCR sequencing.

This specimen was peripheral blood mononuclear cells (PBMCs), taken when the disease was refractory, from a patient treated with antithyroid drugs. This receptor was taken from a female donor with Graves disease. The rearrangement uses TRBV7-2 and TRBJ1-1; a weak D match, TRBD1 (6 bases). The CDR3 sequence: CASSLGEGGRTEAFF. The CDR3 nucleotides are TGTGCCAGCAGCTTAGGGGAAGGGGGTCGTACTGAAGCTTTCTTT.